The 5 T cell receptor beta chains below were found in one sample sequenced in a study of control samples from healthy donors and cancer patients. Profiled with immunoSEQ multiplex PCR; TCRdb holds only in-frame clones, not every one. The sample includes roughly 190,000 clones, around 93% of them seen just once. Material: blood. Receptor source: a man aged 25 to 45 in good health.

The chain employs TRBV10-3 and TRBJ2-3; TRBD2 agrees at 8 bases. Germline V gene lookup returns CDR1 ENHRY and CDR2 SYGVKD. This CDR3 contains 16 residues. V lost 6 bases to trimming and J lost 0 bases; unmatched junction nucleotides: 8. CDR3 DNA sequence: TGTGCCATCAGACTTACTAGCGGAACTAGCACAGATACGCAGTATTTT. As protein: CAIRLTSGTSTDTQYF.

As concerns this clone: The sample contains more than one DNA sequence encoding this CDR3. In nucleotides, the CDR3 is TGTGCCAGTAGTACCAGAGATGGCTCTGGAAACACCATATATTTT. Translation: CASSTRDGSGNTIYF. This sequence joins TRBV19 and TRBJ1-3; no clear D gene. The CDR3 is 15 residues long. V dropped 4 bases and J dropped 0 bases, with 10 bases sitting between them. Germline values: CDR1 LNHDA, CDR2 SQIVND (reference sequence).

The CDR3 sequence: CASSVTGTSGGDTQYF. CDR3 sequence (DNA): TGTGCCAGCAGCGTTACCGGGACTAGCGGTGGAGATACGCAGTATTTT. This rearrangement joins TRBV9 to TRBJ2-3; 11 bases are a match to TRBD2. Germline CDR1 SGDLS, CDR2 YYNGEE. V was pared by 2 bases and J by 5 bases, with 7 bases of the junction left unmatched. There are 16 residues in the CDR3.

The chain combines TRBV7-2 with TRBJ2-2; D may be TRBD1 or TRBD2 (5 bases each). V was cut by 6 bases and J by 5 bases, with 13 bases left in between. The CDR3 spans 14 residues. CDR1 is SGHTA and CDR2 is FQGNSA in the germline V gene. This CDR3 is CASRSGTWTGELFF. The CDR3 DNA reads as TGTGCCAGCAGATCGGGGACCTGGACCGGGGAGCTGTTTTTT.

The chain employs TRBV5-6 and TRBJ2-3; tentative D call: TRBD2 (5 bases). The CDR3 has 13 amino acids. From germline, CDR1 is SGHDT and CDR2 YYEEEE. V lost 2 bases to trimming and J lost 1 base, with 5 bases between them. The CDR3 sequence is CASSFGGTDTQYF. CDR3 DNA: TGTGCCAGCAGCTTCGGGGGCACAGATACGCAGTATTTT.